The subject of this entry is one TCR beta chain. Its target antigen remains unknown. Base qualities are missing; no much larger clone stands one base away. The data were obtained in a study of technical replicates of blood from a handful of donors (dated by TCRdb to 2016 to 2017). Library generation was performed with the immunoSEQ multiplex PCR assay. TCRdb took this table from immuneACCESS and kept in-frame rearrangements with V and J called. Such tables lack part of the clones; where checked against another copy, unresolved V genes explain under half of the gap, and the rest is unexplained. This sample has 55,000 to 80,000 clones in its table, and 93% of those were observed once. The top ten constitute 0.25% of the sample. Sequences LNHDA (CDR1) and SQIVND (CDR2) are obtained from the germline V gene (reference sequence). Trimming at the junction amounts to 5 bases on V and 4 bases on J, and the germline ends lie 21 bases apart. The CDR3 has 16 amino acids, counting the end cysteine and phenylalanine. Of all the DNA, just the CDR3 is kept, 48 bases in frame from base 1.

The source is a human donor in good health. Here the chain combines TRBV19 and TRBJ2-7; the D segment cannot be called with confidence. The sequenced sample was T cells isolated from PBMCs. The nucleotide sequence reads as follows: TGTGCCAGTAGTGGGTCCGCCTCAGGTCTACCTTACGAGCAGTACTTC. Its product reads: CASSGSASGLPYEQYF.